The 21 T cell receptor beta chains below all came from one sample that was sequenced in a study of cytomegalovirus exposure and HLA in healthy donors. The PCR used 60 Vbeta and 13 Jbeta primers. Repertoires were generated with immunoSEQ multiplex PCR, while TCRdb's copy carries only in-frame clones and drops some. The sample holds more than 200,000 clones, almost 70% seen once. The sample consisted of PBMCs. The source of these receptors is a man aged 40-55 years in good health and CMV-seropositive.

The rearrangement uses TRBV19 and TRBJ1-2; D ambiguous. CDR1 is LNHDA, CDR2 SQIVND, per germline (reference sequence). The CDR3 is 14 residues long. V dropped 2 bases and J dropped 3 bases, with 10 bases sitting between them. The CDR3 loop reads CASSIRSVYYGYTF. The CDR3 DNA is TGTGCCAGTAGTATACGATCAGTTTACTATGGCTACACCTTC. The whole variable domain, filled in from reference TRBV19 and TRBJ1-2, reads DGGITQSPKYLFRKEGQNVTLSCEQNLNHDAMYWYRQDPGQGLRLIYYSQIVNDFQKGDIAEGYSVSREKKESFPLTVTSAQKNPTAFYLCASSIRSVYYGYTFGSGTRLTVV.

The rearrangement links TRBV5-1 to TRBJ1-2; D gene uncertain. Trimming stripped 0 bases from V and 1 base from J, with 10 bases between. Per the germline V gene, CDR1 is SGHRS and CDR2 is YFSETQ. The CDR3 runs to 15 residues. CDR3 sequence: CASSLAVGVNYGYTF. Written as DNA, the CDR3 is TGCGCCAGCAGCTTGGCCGTCGGGGTTAACTATGGCTACACCTTC.

V gene TRBV7-9 combines with J gene TRBJ2-1; TRBD2 is a possible D gene (6 bases). CDR1 is SEHNR, CDR2 FQNEAQ, per germline (reference sequence). The CDR3 consists of 15 residues. Trimming shortened V by 5 bases and J by 5 bases, and 16 bases separated the two germline ends. The CDR3 DNA reads TGTGCCAGCAGCCGCCGGGACTTTCGGGACAATGAGCAGTTCTTC. Residues: CASSRRDFRDNEQFF.

The chain combines TRBV14 with TRBJ2-3; 12 nucleotides line up with TRBD2. Germline CDR1 reads SGHDN; CDR2 reads FVKESK. V was pared by 0 bases and J by 6 bases, with 7 bases of the junction left unmatched. The CDR3 loop spans 17 amino acids. Written as DNA, the CDR3 is TGTGCCAGCAGCCAAGAAAGGCTAGCGGGGGGGCCTGATACGCAGTATTTT. Translation gives CASSQERLAGGPDTQYF.

The chain couples TRBV10-3 to TRBJ2-7, with D perhaps TRBD1 (5 bases). The CDR3 totals 14 residues. The V gene's germline CDR1 is ENHRY and CDR2 SYGVKD. V lost 10 bases and J 2 bases, leaving 18 bases between the germline ends. CDR3 sequence (DNA): TGTGCCACCCGACAGCAGGGATTCCCCTACGAGCAGTACTTC. Its protein is CATRQQGFPYEQYF.

V gene TRBV27 combines with J gene TRBJ1-6; perhaps TRBD1 as D (5 bases). The germline CDR1 and CDR2 sequences are MNHEY and SMNVEV (reference sequence). CDR3 size: 14 residues. Trimming took off 6 bases at V and 7 bases at J, with 13 bases between the two ends. The DNA of the CDR3 is TGTGCCAGCAGGCGGGACTCCTCGAATTCACCCCTCCACTTT. It is translated as CASRRDSSNSPLHF.

The chain uses TRBV7-9 and TRBJ2-7, with TRBD1 identical over 9 bases. The CDR3 sequence is 14 residues long. Per the germline V gene, CDR1 is SEHNR and CDR2 is FQNEAQ (reference sequence). V was pared by 5 bases and J by 3 bases, with 5 bases of the junction left unmatched. CDR3 nucleotide sequence: TGTGCCAGCAGCCCTCCGGGACAGGGCTACGAGCAGTACTTC. This codes for CASSPPGQGYEQYF. Combining the CDR3 with reference TRBV7-9 and TRBJ2-7 gives the whole variable domain DTGVSQNPRHKITKRGQNVTFRCDPISEHNRLYWYRQTLGQGPEFLTYFQNEAQLEKSRLLSDRFSAERPKGSFSTLEIQRTEQGDSAMYLCASSPPGQGYEQYFGPGTRLTVT.

This clone was recorded once. The chain carries TRBV2 and TRBJ2-1; 13 bases are shared with TRBD2. Germline V gene lookup returns CDR1 SNHLY and CDR2 FYNNEI. This CDR3 is 17 amino acids long. V dropped 3 bases and J dropped 4; count of bases not matched to a gene: 6. The CDR3 sequence is CASSDSGTSGVYNEQFF. CDR3 DNA sequence: TGTGCCAGCAGTGATTCAGGGACTAGCGGGGTTTACAATGAGCAGTTCTTC.

The chain joins TRBV7-6 to TRBJ2-3; perhaps TRBD1 as D (6 bases). The V gene lost 4 bases and the J gene lost 4 bases, with 24 bases spanning the gap. There are 18 residues in the CDR3. From germline, CDR1 is SGHVS and CDR2 FNYEAQ. The CDR3 here is CASSYWTDLSTGSDTQYF. CDR3 bases: TGTGCCAGCAGCTATTGGACAGACTTGTCAACTGGATCAGATACGCAGTATTTT.

The V and J genes are TRBV15 and TRBJ1-2, with 10 bases aligning to TRBD1. J was trimmed by 8 bases and V by 8 bases; bases with no gene match: 14. CDR3 length: 15 residues. Germline assignment: CDR1 LNHNV and CDR2 YYDKDF (reference sequence). CDR3 residues: CATAMSGQGVWGYTF. The DNA for the CDR3 is TGTGCCACCGCCATGAGTGGACAGGGGGTTTGGGGCTACACCTTC.

The CDR3 DNA follows: TGTGCCAGCTCAGGGACAGCCTTCTACGAGCAGTACTTC. Protein sequence: CASSGTAFYEQYF. J is TRBJ2-7 and V is TRBV18, with 7 bases fitting TRBD1. This CDR3 has 13 residues. The germline gives CDR1 KGHSH, CDR2 LQKENI. V shed 5 bases, J shed 3 bases, and the junction held 4 bases outside the gene matches.

The chain combines TRBV7-9 with TRBJ2-5; TRBD2 is a possible D gene (5 bases). This CDR3 is built from 15 residues. The germline CDR1 and CDR2 sequences are SEHNR and FQNEAQ (reference sequence). The V end lost 5 bases, the J end lost 2 bases, and 15 bases lay between the germline ends. The CDR3 DNA reads TGTGCCAGCAGCCCCCGGGGTAACACACAAGAGACCCAGTACTTC. Its translation: CASSPRGNTQETQYF.

The chain carries TRBV11-2 and TRBJ1-6, with 11 positions matching TRBD1. The CDR3 sequence is 15 residues long. Germline assignment: CDR1 SGHAT and CDR2 FQNNGV. J gave up 8 bases and V 1 base, and 1 base lay outside the gene matches. In nucleotides, the CDR3 is TGTGCCAGCAGCTTAGGGACAGGGGGCCATTCACCCCTCCACTTT. It translates to CASSLGTGGHSPLHF.

The rearrangement joins TRBV7-6 to TRBJ2-7; 8 nucleotides agree with TRBD1. The CDR3 consists of 15 residues. Losses at the gene ends were 5 bases for V and 3 bases for J; bases not matched to a gene: 9. Per the germline V gene, CDR1 is SGHVS and CDR2 is FNYEAQ. CDR3 protein: CASSQGAEIHYEQYF. Here the CDR3 DNA reads TGTGCCAGCAGCCAGGGGGCAGAAATTCACTACGAGCAGTACTTC. The variable domain in full, with the rest retrieved from reference TRBV7-6 and TRBJ2-7, is GAGVSQSPRYKVTKRGQDVALRCDPISGHVSLYWYRQALGQGPEFLTYFNYEAQQDKSGLPNDRFSAERPEGSISTLTIQRTEQRDSAMYRCASSQGAEIHYEQYFGPGTRLTVT.

This clone has just a few counts. This chain joins TRBV19 and TRBJ2-3; 13 bases line up with TRBD2. CDR1 and CDR2 from the germline V gene are LNHDA and SQIVND (reference sequence). CDR3 size: 15 residues. Trimming cost V 6 bases and J 4 bases; bases outside gene matches: 4. The CDR3 loop is CASRTSGGAPDTQYF. The DNA of the CDR3 is TGTGCCAGTAGAACTAGCGGGGGGGCCCCAGATACGCAGTATTTT. The full variable domain, its missing parts supplied by reference TRBV19 and TRBJ2-3, is DGGITQSPKYLFRKEGQNVTLSCEQNLNHDAMYWYRQDPGQGLRLIYYSQIVNDFQKGDIAEGYSVSREKKESFPLTVTSAQKNPTAFYLCASRTSGGAPDTQYFGPGTRLTVL.

This clone was found once. The chain links TRBV18 to TRBJ1-2; 9 nucleotides agree with TRBD1. Germline V gene lookup returns CDR1 KGHSH and CDR2 LQKENI. The V gene end was trimmed by 4 bases and the J gene end by 0 bases; junction bases not matched to a gene: 3. The CDR3 covers 15 residues. CDR3 nucleotides: TGTGCCAGCTCACTCGGACAGGGGCCTAACTATGGCTACACCTTC. Translated, it gives CASSLGQGPNYGYTF.

The rearrangement links TRBV9 to TRBJ2-1; 8 bases are shared with TRBD2. Per germline, CDR1 SGDLS and CDR2 YYNGEE. CDR3 length: 14 amino acids. V shed 7 bases and J 6 bases; nucleotides not matched to a gene: 9. CDR3 sequence (DNA): TGTGCCAGCTGCTTGAGCGGGGGACCCAATGAGCAGTTCTTC. Its translation is CASCLSGGPNEQFF.

The chain has TRBV5-1 and TRBJ2-2; a possible D gene is TRBD1 (6 bases). Between the trimmed V and J ends, which lost 2 bases and 5 bases, there was a span of 13 bases. CDR1 SGHRS and CDR2 YFSETQ come from the germline V gene. The CDR3 runs to 15 residues. CDR3 nucleotide sequence: TGCGCCAGCAGCTTCGTGGCAGGGGAGACCGGGGAGCTGTTTTTT. This sequence encodes CASSFVAGETGELFF.

The chain employs TRBV2 and TRBJ1-1; D uncertain. Germline loops: CDR1 SNHLY, CDR2 FYNNEI. The CDR3 extends over 12 amino acids. The V and J ends lost 6 bases and 1 base respectively, with 6 bases between them. The CDR3 region has the DNA TGTGCCAGCAGACCAGAGAACACTGAAGCTTTCTTT. Translated: CASRPENTEAFF.

On this clone: As the CDR3 is not closed by the conserved phenylalanine or tryptophan, this likely results from a read error. The chain joins TRBV13 to TRBJ2-7; perhaps TRBD2 as D (6 bases). The CDR3 extends over 14 amino acids. V lost 0 bases and J 6 bases, leaving 12 bases between the germline ends. The germline V gene has CDR1 PRHDT and CDR2 FYEKMQ (reference sequence). This CDR3 reads CASSLGGGGAEQYL. CDR3 sequence (DNA): TGTGCCAGCAGCTTAGGAGGCGGAGGGGCCGAGCAGTACCTC.

This clone was found a few times. The rearrangement joins TRBV10-1 to TRBJ1-5; D gene unclear. The germline V gene encodes CDR1 WNHNN and CDR2 SYGVQD (reference sequence). There are 13 residues in the CDR3. V lost 4 bases and J lost 3, with 7 bases in between. The CDR3 here is CASSGGINQPQHF. The CDR3 nucleotides read TGCGCCAGCAGTGGAGGTATCAATCAGCCCCAGCATTTT.